This entry features one TCR beta chain sequence. This specimen comes from a study of blood T cell repertoires in COVID-19. Here immunoSEQ multiplex PCR was the method, and the copy in TCRdb shows in-frame clones only, minus some. The sample has 150,000 to 200,000 clones; about 83% are singletons. Trimming removed 5 bases at V and 2 bases at J, with 6 bases between. Germline CDR1 and CDR2: SGHRS and YFSETQ. This CDR3 comprises 12 residues. This sequence originates from a human donor in a cohort sampled during active COVID-19. This chain links TRBV5-1 with TRBJ2-3; D unresolved. Sample: peripheral blood. The CDR3 DNA reads TGCGCCAGCAGTATATCCACAGATACGCAGTATTTT. Translation: CASSISTDTQYF.